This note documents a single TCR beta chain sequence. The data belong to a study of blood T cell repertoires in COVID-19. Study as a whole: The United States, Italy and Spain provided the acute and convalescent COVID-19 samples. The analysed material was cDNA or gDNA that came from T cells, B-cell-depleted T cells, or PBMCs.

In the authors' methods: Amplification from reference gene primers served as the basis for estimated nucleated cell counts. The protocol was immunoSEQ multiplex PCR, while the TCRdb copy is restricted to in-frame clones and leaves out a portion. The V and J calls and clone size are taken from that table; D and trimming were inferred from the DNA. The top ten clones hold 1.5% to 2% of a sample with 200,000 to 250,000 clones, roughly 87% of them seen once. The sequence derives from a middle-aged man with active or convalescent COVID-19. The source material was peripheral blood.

The CDR3 here is CASSQVKGANYGYTF. The CDR3 DNA follows: TGTGCCAGCAGCCAAGTGAAGGGGGCTAACTATGGCTACACCTTC. V is TRBV3-1 (or the pseudogene TRBV3-2) and J is TRBJ1-2, with a weak D call TRBD1 (6 bases). The CDR3 extends over 15 amino acids. Germline assignment: CDR1 LGHDT and CDR2 YNNKEL (reference sequence). The ends were cut back, 1 base at V and 0 bases at J, with 9 bases in the middle.